The 9 T cell receptor beta chains reported below all come from one sample, sequenced in a study of T cell responses to AZD1222 COVID-19 vaccine. Clones were read by immunoSEQ multiplex PCR, and TCRdb kept only the in-frame ones, dropping some. The sample lists approximately 100,000 clones; about 88% were seen once. The starting material was peripheral blood, obtained 28 days after the second AZD1222 dose. The source is an adult who received the AZD1222 COVID-19 vaccine.

The chain has TRBV19 and TRBJ1-4; D may be TRBD1 (5 bases). The V end was cut by 5 bases, the J end by 8 bases, with 9 bases between. Per germline, CDR1 LNHDA and CDR2 SQIVND (reference sequence). This CDR3 has 12 residues. The CDR3 DNA reads TGTGCCAGTAGTTACCGACAGGAAAAACTGTTTTTT. Amino acid sequence: CASSYRQEKLFF.

V is TRBV3-1 (or the pseudogene TRBV3-2) and J is TRBJ2-2; D gene unclear. Germline V gene data show CDR1 as LGHDT and CDR2 as YNNKEL (reference sequence). Trimming took off 4 bases at V and 0 bases at J, with 9 bases between the two ends. CDR3 size: 15 residues. The CDR3 nucleotides are TGTGCCAGCAGCCCTCGGCAGTCGAACACCGGGGAGCTGTTTTTT. This translates into CASSPRQSNTGELFF.

The chain carries TRBV6-5 and TRBJ2-7; 8 bases are a match to TRBD2. CDR3 length equals 15 residues. Germline assignment: CDR1 MNHEY and CDR2 SVGAGI. The junction had 7 bases not matched to a gene; V was cut back by 5 bases and J by 1 base. CDR3 nucleotide sequence: TGTGCCAGCAGTCGGACTAGCACTACTTCCTACGAGCAGTACTTC. Its protein product is CASSRTSTTSYEQYF.

Written as DNA, the CDR3 is TGTGCCAGCAGGGGGAGCTCCTATAATTCACCCCTCCACTTT. Translation: CASRGSSYNSPLHF. The V gene is TRBV27, the J gene TRBJ1-6; D gene uncertain. Trimming took off 6 bases at V and 0 bases at J, with 6 bases between the two ends. This CDR3 is built from 14 residues. Germline CDR1 reads MNHEY; CDR2 reads SMNVEV (reference sequence).

V gene TRBV5-1 combines with J gene TRBJ1-2, with D hard to call. This CDR3 contains 14 residues. Germline V lookup: CDR1 SGHRS, CDR2 YFSETQ. Trimming removed 0 bases from V and 4 bases from J, with 10 bases in between. The CDR3 reads CASSLVGEGYGYTF. CDR3 bases: TGCGCCAGCAGCTTGGTCGGGGAGGGCTATGGCTACACCTTC.

CDR3 in DNA: TGTGCCACCAGTGAAGGGACAGCTGTCGTTGGCTACACCTTC. Its protein is CATSEGTAVVGYTF. The genes are TRBV24-1 and TRBJ1-2; 7 positions match TRBD1. The trim removed 4 bases at V and 7 bases at J, leaving 8 bases unmatched. The CDR3 runs 14 residues. Germline V gene lookup returns CDR1 KGHDR and CDR2 SFDVKD.

The V gene is TRBV7-6, the J gene TRBJ2-3; no clear D. Trimming cost V 3 bases and J 6 bases, with 19 bases left between them. Germline V gene lookup returns CDR1 SGHVS and CDR2 FNYEAQ. The CDR3 sequence is 16 residues long. The CDR3 spells CASSFGESFVVDTQYF. As DNA, the CDR3 is TGTGCCAGCAGCTTTGGGGAAAGTTTCGTAGTGGATACGCAGTATTTT.

The rearrangement links TRBV27 to TRBJ2-7; 10 bases fit TRBD2. The CDR3 has 13 amino acids. Per the germline V gene, CDR1 is MNHEY and CDR2 is SMNVEV (reference sequence). Trimming removed 10 bases from V and 3 bases from J; junction bases left unmatched: 6. CDR3 DNA sequence: TGTGCCACATCTAGCGGGGGAAACTACGAGCAGTACTTC. Its protein is CATSSGGNYEQYF.

This clone was seen only a few times. The rearrangement uses TRBV29-1 and TRBJ1-5, with TRBD1 matching over 10 bases. Germline V CDR1 and CDR2: SQVTM, ANQGSEA. The CDR3 is made up of 13 amino acids. The junction had 7 bases not matched to a gene; V was cut back by 5 bases and J by 9 bases. CDR3 bases: TGCAGCGTTCGGGGGACAGGGGATTCGCCCCAGCATTTT. It translates to CSVRGTGDSPQHF.